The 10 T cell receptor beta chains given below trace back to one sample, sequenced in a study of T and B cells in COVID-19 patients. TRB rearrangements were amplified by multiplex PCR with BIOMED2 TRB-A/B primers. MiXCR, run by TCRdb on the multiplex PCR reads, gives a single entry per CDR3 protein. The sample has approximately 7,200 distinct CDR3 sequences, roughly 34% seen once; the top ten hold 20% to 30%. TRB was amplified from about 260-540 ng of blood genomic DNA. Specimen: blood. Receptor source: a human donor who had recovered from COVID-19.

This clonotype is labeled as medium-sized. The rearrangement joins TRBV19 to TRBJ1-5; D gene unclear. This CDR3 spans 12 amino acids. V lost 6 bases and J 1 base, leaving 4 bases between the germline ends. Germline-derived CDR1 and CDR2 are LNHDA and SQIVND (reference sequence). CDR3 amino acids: CASRFSNQPQHF. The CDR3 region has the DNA TGTGCCAGTAGGTTCAGCAATCAGCCCCAGCATTTT. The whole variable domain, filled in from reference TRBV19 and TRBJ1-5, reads DGGITQSPKYLFRKEGQNVTLSCEQNLNHDAMYWYRQDPGQGLRLIYYSQIVNDFQKGDIAEGYSVSREKKESFPLTVTSAQKNPTAFYLCASRFSNQPQHFGDGTRLSIL.

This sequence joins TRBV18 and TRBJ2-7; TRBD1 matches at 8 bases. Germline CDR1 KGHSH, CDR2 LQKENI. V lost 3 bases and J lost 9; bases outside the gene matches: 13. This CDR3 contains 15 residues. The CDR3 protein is CASSPGQGGFWGQYV. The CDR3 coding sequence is TGTGCCAGCTCACCCGGACAGGGTGGCTTTTGGGGGCAGTACGTC.

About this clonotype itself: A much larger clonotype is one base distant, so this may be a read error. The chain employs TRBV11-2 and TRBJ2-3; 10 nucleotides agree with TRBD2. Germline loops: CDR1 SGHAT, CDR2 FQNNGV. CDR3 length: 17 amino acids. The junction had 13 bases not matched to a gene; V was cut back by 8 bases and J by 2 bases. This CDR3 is CASGLYASGGITDTQYF. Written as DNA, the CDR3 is TGTGCCAGCGGCCTATACGCTAGCGGGGGAATCACAGATACGCAGTATTTT.

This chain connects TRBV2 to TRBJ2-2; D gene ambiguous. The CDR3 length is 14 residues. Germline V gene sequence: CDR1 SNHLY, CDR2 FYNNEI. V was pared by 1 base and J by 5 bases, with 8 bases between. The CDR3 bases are TGTGCCAGCAGTGAAGGGGGTCTGACCGGGGAGCTGTTTTTT. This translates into CASSEGGLTGELFF.

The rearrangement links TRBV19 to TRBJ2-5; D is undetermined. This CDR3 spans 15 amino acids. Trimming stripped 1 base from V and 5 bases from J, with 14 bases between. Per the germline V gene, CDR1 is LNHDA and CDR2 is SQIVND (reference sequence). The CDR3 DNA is TGTGCCAGTAGTATAGGACGGATAGGATTGGAGACCCAGTACTTC. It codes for CASSIGRIGLETQYF.

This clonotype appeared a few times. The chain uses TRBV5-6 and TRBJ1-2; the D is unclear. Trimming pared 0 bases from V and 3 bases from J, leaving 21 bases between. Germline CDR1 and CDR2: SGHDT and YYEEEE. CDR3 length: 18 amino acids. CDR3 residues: CASSLAGDIWTPYYGYTF. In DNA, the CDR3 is TGTGCCAGCAGCTTGGCAGGTGATATTTGGACTCCTTACTATGGCTACACCTTC.

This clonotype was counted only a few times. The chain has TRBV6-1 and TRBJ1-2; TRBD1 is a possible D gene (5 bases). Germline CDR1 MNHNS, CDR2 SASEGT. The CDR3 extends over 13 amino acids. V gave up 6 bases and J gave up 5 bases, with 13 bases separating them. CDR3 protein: CASRPSGGYGYTF. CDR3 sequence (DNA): TGTGCCAGCAGGCCCAGTGGGGGATATGGCTACACCTTC.

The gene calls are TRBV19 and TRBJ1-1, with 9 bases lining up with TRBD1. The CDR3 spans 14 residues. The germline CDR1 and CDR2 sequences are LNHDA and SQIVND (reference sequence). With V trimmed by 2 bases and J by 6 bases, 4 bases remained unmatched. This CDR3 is CASSITRTGAEAFF. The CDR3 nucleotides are TGTGCCAGTAGTATAACCCGGACAGGGGCTGAAGCTTTCTTT. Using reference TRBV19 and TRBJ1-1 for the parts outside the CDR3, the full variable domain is DGGITQSPKYLFRKEGQNVTLSCEQNLNHDAMYWYRQDPGQGLRLIYYSQIVNDFQKGDIAEGYSVSREKKESFPLTVTSAQKNPTAFYLCASSITRTGAEAFFGQGTRLTVV.

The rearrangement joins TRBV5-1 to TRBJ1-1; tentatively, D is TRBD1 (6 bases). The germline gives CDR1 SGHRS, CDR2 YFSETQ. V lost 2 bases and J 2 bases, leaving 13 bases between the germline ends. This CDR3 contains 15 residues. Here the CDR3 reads CASSFRGAGNTEAFF. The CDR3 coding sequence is TGCGCCAGCAGCTTCCGGGGGGCGGGTAACACTGAAGCTTTCTTT.

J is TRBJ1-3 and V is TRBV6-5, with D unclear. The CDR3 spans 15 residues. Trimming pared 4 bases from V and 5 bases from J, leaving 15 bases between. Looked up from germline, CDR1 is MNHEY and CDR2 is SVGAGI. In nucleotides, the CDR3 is TGTGCCAGCAGTTCCACCCTTAGAGATCGAAACACCATATATTTT. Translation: CASSSTLRDRNTIYF.